The T cell receptor beta chain under discussion was sequenced for a study of human T cells and chemical hapten exposure. Across the whole study: The study sensitized with 2% DPC on an approximately 2 cm by approximately 2 cm patch of upper inner arm skin.

Library construction involved attaching unique molecular identifiers to individual cDNA molecules, which allowed quantitative, reproducible TCR counting. TCRdb re-derived calls from the RACE reads in MiXCR, one entry per CDR3 protein. The repertoire has around 100,000 distinct CDR3 sequences, roughly 11% of them found once; the top ten carry roughly 3.5%. The sample's time point: patch test 1, 2 weeks after DPC sensitization. Noted treatment: therapeutic diphenylcyclopropenone sensitization with weekly scalp DPC. This clonotype occurred a few times. Germline lookup yields CDR1 SGDLS and CDR2 YYNGEE. Between the trimmed V and J ends, which lost 4 bases and 3 bases, there was a span of 19 bases. The CDR3 has 17 residues.

This TCR derives from a woman between 35 and 50 years old with alopecia areata. Some clones in this sample may be carry-over from other donors' samples. The V call is TRBV9, the J call TRBJ1-4, with D possibly matching TRBD1 (6 bases). Source: whole blood, taken in connection with sensitization to the hapten diphenylcyclopropenone (DPC). CDR3 sequence reads: CASSLSTRGRANEKLFF. The CDR3 DNA follows: TGTGCCAGCAGCCTCTCTACCAGGGGCAGGGCTAATGAAAAACTGTTTTTT.